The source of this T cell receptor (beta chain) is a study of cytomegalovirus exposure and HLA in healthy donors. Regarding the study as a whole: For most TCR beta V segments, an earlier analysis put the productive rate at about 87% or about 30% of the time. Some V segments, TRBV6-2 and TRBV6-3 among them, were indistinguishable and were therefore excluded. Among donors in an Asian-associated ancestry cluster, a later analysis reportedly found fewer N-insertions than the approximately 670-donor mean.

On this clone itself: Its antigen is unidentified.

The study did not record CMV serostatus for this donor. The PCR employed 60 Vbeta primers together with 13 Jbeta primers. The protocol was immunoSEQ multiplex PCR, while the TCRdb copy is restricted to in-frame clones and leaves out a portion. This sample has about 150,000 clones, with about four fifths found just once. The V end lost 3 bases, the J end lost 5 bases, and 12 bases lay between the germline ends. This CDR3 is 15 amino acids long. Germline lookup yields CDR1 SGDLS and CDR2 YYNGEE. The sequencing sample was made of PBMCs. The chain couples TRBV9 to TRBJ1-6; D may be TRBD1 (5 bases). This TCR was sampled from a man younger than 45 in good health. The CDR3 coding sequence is TGTGCCAGCAGCGCCCGCGGGACGGATAATTCACCCCTCCACTTT. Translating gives CASSARGTDNSPLHF.